The source of this TCR beta chain is a study of cytomegalovirus exposure and HLA in healthy donors. Findings and caveats of the study: Among the sequence variants, a highly shared cluster was likely an artifact of sequencing.

PCR amplification relied on 60 Vbeta primers (plus 13 Jbeta primers). Method: immunoSEQ multiplex PCR; TCRdb's copy keeps in-frame clones and lacks some. The sample lists over 150,000 clones, about two thirds seen once, with about 2.7% in the top ten. A few counts support this clone. No antigen is known for it. The CDR3 consists of 14 residues. V shed 3 bases, J shed 10 bases, and the junction held 6 bases outside the gene matches. From germline, CDR1 is MNHEY and CDR2 SMNVEV (reference sequence). The source of this sequence is a woman aged 25 to 39 in good health and CMV-seronegative. The sequencing sample was made of PBMCs. This chain joins TRBV27 and TRBJ1-6; the match to TRBD1 covers 7 bases. The CDR3 DNA is TGTGCCAGCAGTTTCCCGGGACAGAGATCACCCCTCCACTTT. Translated: CASSFPGQRSPLHF.